These T cell receptor beta chains were read from a single sample in a study of blood T cell repertoires in COVID-19. The data were produced by immunoSEQ multiplex PCR, yet TCRdb's version contains in-frame clones alone and is incomplete. The sample carries about 220,000 clones, 80% recorded once. Input material: peripheral blood. These receptors originate from a woman in her 70s with acute or convalescent COVID-19. The CDR3 runs from the conserved cysteine through the conserved F or W. A D gene is named only where the DNA matches it firmly. Expanded clones get a size class; other rows say once, few or many, or leave the size out.

TRBJ2-7 | NA | TRBD2 | TRBV18 | CASSLAGGEHEQYF | TGTGCCAGCTCCCTTGCGGGGGGGGAACACGAGCAGTACTTC
TRBJ1-3 | NA | NA | TRBV11-2 | CASTAEGQSSGNTIYF | TGTGCCAGTACCGCGGAGGGCCAATCCTCTGGAAACACCATATATTTT
TRBJ1-6 | NA | TRBD1 | TRBV4-1 | CASSQGGIRTGESPLHF | TGCGCCAGCAGCCAAGGGGGAATACGGACAGGTGAATCACCCCTCCACTTT
TRBJ1-2 | NA | NA | TRBV5-1 | CASSLGASLLYGYTF | TGCGCCAGCAGCTTGGGCGCCTCCCTACTCTATGGCTACACCTTC
TRBJ2-7 | few | TRBD2 | TRBV6-1 | CASSETKRWQRGYEQYF | TGTGCCAGCAGTGAAACGAAAAGGTGGCAGCGGGGCTACGAGCAGTACTTC
TRBJ1-4 | NA | TRBD1 | TRBV3-1/TRBV3-2 | CASSPTGQGAVGEKLFF | TGTGCCAGCAGCCCAACGGGACAGGGGGCTGTCGGTGAAAAACTGTTTTTT
TRBJ2-7 | NA | TRBD1 | TRBV10-3 | CAIASWDRGYEQYF | TGTGCCATCGCCTCTTGGGACAGGGGCTACGAGCAGTACTTC
TRBJ2-1 | NA | NA | TRBV5-8 | CASSLELRYNEQFF | TGTGCCAGCAGCTTGGAATTGCGATACAATGAGCAGTTCTTC
TRBJ2-2 | NA | NA | TRBV4-3 | CASSQASAGSVNTGELFF | TGCGCCAGCAGCCAAGCCTCGGCCGGAAGCGTGAACACCGGGGAGCTGTTTTTT
TRBJ2-1 | NA | NA | TRBV3-1/TRBV3-2 | CASSQVNREYNEQFF | TGTGCCAGCAGCCAAGTAAACAGGGAGTACAATGAGCAGTTCTTC
TRBJ1-2 | few | TRBD1 | TRBV6-2/TRBV6-3 | CASSPTGGHYGYTF | TGTGCCAGCAGTCCGACAGGGGGCCACTATGGCTACACCTTC
TRBJ1-6 | NA | TRBD1 | TRBV19 | CASEGAYNSPLHF | TGTGCCAGCGAGGGGGCTTACAATTCACCCCTCCACTTT
TRBJ2-5 | NA | NA | TRBV7-8 | CASSLMRGRETQYF | TGTGCCAGCAGTCTTATGCGGGGACGGGAGACCCAGTACTTC
TRBJ1-1 | NA | TRBD1 | TRBV30 | CAWSRGQGDTEAFF | TGTGCCTGGAGCAGGGGCCAGGGGGACACTGAAGCTTTCTTT
TRBJ2-2 | NA | TRBD2 | TRBV10-1 | CASSRGLDVGELFF | TGCGCCAGCTCGAGGGGACTAGATGTCGGGGAGCTGTTTTTT
TRBJ2-5 | NA | TRBD2 | TRBV6-6 | CASSNSRGALETQYF | TGTGCCAGCAGCAACTCGCGGGGGGCATTGGAGACCCAGTACTTC
TRBJ1-2 | NA | NA | TRBV5-4 | CASSSANVEGYTF | TGTGCCAGCAGCTCAGCGAATGTAGAGGGCTACACCTTC